The 15 T cell receptor beta chains reported below all come from one sample, sequenced in a study of molecular identifiers for immune sequencing clone quantification. TCRdb analysed the PCR reads with MiXCR anew, one entry per CDR3 protein. The table has over 600,000 distinct CDR3 sequences, 15% to 20% seen once. Sequenced material: naive CD8+ T cells from blood, with Jurkat cell RNA spiked in. The subset denotes: FACS-sorted CD8+CD4-CCR7+CD45RA+ naive T cells. The receptors derive from a human donor in good health. Some libraries in this study had Jurkat cell RNA spiked in.

This clonotype was recorded many times. CDR3 sequence: CASSSTYGYTF. In nucleotides, the CDR3 is TGTGCCAGCAGTTCAACCTATGGCTACACCTTC. The rearrangement links TRBV28 to TRBJ1-2; D gene uncertain. The V and J ends lost 4 bases and 4 bases respectively, with 4 bases between them. The CDR3 runs to 11 residues. Germline CDR1 reads MDHEN; CDR2 reads SYDVKM.

There are many counts of this clonotype. The chain joins TRBV7-2 to TRBJ1-1, with D tentatively TRBD1 (6 bases). The ends were cut back, 2 bases at V and 8 bases at J, with 15 bases in the middle. The germline V gene has CDR1 SGHTA and CDR2 FQGNSA. The CDR3 is 14 residues long. CDR3: CASSLRGGHEEAFF. CDR3 DNA: TGTGCCAGCAGCTTACGCGGGGGCCACGAGGAAGCTTTCTTT.

The genes are TRBV7-6 and TRBJ1-5; possible D gene TRBD1, 5 bases. Between the trimmed V and J ends, which lost 6 bases and 6 bases, there was a span of 12 bases. Germline CDR1 and CDR2: SGHVS and FNYEAQ. This CDR3 has 13 amino acids. The CDR3 sequence: CASSPEGFQPQHF. CDR3 DNA sequence: TGTGCCAGCAGTCCCGAGGGGTTTCAGCCCCAGCATTTT.

The table lists this clonotype with a few counts. The rearrangement links TRBV6-2 or TRBV6-3 to TRBJ2-5; 8 nucleotides line up with TRBD2. The CDR3 spans 13 residues. J gave up 2 bases and V 6 bases, and 2 bases lay outside the gene matches. Germline-derived CDR1 and CDR2 are MNHEY and SVGEGT. CDR3 sequence reads: CASRLAVQETQYF. The CDR3 region has the DNA TGTGCCAGCAGACTAGCGGTTCAAGAGACCCAGTACTTC.

This clonotype was counted ten times or more. The chain combines TRBV24-1 with TRBJ2-2; 10 nucleotides line up with TRBD2. The germline V gene has CDR1 KGHDR and CDR2 SFDVKD. V trimming: 7 bases; J trimming: 5 bases; junction bases outside the gene matches: 0. The CDR3 contains 13 residues. The CDR3 spells CATRTSGTGELFF. In nucleotides, the CDR3 is TGTGCCACCAGGACTAGCGGGACCGGGGAGCTGTTTTTT.

The J gene is TRBJ2-2, the V gene TRBV20-1; 11 nucleotides agree with TRBD2. This CDR3 has 18 residues. Trimming removed 3 bases from V and 3 bases from J; junction bases left unmatched: 12. The germline V gene encodes CDR1 DFQATT and CDR2 SNEGSKA (reference sequence). The DNA of the CDR3 is TGCAGTGCTAGCCCGAATATGGGACTAGCGGTCTACACCGGGGAGCTGTTTTTT. This encodes CSASPNMGLAVYTGELFF.

The rearrangement joins TRBV20-1 to TRBJ2-7; D is uncertain. Per germline, CDR1 DFQATT and CDR2 SNEGSKA (reference sequence). The CDR3 is 11 amino acids. The V gene lost 6 bases and the J gene lost 2 bases, with 8 bases spanning the gap. CDR3 protein: CSAQDPYEQYF. The DNA of the CDR3 is TGCAGTGCGCAGGACCCCTACGAGCAGTACTTC.

About this clonotype itself: This may be a read error, as it is one base from a much larger clone. This chain links TRBV12-3 or TRBV12-4 with TRBJ2-1, with D hard to call. There are 16 residues in the CDR3. The CDR3 loop reads CASSYQWAGPYNGQFF. The CDR3 DNA reads TGTGCCAGCAGTTATCAATGGGCCGGGCCCTACAATGGGCAGTTCTTC.

This clonotype was observed a handful of times. A much larger clone lies a single base off, so this may be a read error. The V gene is TRBV25-1, the J gene TRBJ2-7, with D possibly TRBD1 on 7 matching bases. The CDR3 length is 15 residues. Germline V gene data show CDR1 as MGHDK and CDR2 as SYGVNS. The CDR3 sequence is CACSEWARGAGEQYF. CDR3 sequence (DNA): TGTGCCTGCAGTGAATGGGCCAGGGGGGCGGGCGAGCAGTACTTC.

This clonotype was observed many times. This rearrangement joins TRBV3-1 to TRBJ2-7; D ambiguous. With 1 base removed from V and 3 bases from J, the gap between germline ends came to 10 bases. The CDR3 extends over 14 amino acids. The germline V gene encodes CDR1 LGHDT and CDR2 YNNKEL (reference sequence). The CDR3 reads CASSQGPELYEQYF. In DNA, the CDR3 is TGTGCCAGCAGCCAAGGACCCGAACTCTACGAGCAGTACTTC.

This clonotype appeared many times. The chain carries TRBV7-9 and TRBJ2-7; D tentatively reads TRBD1 or TRBD2 (6 bases each). The V end lost 8 bases, the J end lost 7 bases, and 18 bases lay between the germline ends. Per germline, CDR1 SEHNR and CDR2 FQNEAQ (reference sequence). The length of the CDR3 is 13 residues. Written as DNA, the CDR3 is TGTGCCAGCCTCCCCCCGGGGGCGGGTGAGCAGTACTTC. This gives the protein CASLPPGAGEQYF.

This chain links TRBV7-3 with TRBJ2-3; 10 bases match TRBD2. This CDR3 is built from 15 residues. V was pared by 4 bases and J by 4 bases, with 5 bases of the junction left unmatched. Per the germline V gene, CDR1 is SGHTA and CDR2 is FQGTGA. The CDR3 reads CASSWTSGRADTQYF. The CDR3 bases are TGTGCCAGCAGCTGGACTAGCGGTAGGGCAGATACGCAGTATTTT.

This clonotype was seen at least ten times. The chain has TRBV7-2 and TRBJ1-5; 10 bases match TRBD1. This CDR3 has 15 residues. With V trimmed by 4 bases and J by 2 bases, 2 bases remained unmatched. Germline V CDR1 and CDR2: SGHTA, FQGNSA. Here the CDR3 reads CASSSGTGGNQPQHF. The CDR3, as DNA: TGTGCCAGCAGCTCTGGGACAGGGGGCAATCAGCCCCAGCATTTT.

This clonotype was detected ten times or more. The CDR3 DNA reads TGTGCCAGCCTTCGAGCGGGGGCTGCCGGAGAGACCCAGTACTTC. Translated: CASLRAGAAGETQYF. The rearrangement uses TRBV7-2 and TRBJ2-5; 8 bases line up with TRBD2. The CDR3 is made up of 15 amino acids. Trimming cost V 8 bases and J 4 bases; bases outside gene matches: 12. CDR1 and CDR2 (germline): SGHTA, FQGNSA.

Many counts were recorded for this clonotype. V usage is TRBV12-5 and J usage is TRBJ2-7; tentative D call: TRBD2 (7 bases). V was shortened by 5 bases and J by 6 bases, with 23 bases between the two germline ends. The germline V gene has CDR1 LGHNT and CDR2 FRNRAP. CDR3 size: 16 residues. CDR3 sequence reads: CASGPPLGGAWIEQYF. CDR3 bases: TGTGCTAGTGGTCCCCCTTTGGGGGGGGCTTGGATCGAGCAGTACTTC.